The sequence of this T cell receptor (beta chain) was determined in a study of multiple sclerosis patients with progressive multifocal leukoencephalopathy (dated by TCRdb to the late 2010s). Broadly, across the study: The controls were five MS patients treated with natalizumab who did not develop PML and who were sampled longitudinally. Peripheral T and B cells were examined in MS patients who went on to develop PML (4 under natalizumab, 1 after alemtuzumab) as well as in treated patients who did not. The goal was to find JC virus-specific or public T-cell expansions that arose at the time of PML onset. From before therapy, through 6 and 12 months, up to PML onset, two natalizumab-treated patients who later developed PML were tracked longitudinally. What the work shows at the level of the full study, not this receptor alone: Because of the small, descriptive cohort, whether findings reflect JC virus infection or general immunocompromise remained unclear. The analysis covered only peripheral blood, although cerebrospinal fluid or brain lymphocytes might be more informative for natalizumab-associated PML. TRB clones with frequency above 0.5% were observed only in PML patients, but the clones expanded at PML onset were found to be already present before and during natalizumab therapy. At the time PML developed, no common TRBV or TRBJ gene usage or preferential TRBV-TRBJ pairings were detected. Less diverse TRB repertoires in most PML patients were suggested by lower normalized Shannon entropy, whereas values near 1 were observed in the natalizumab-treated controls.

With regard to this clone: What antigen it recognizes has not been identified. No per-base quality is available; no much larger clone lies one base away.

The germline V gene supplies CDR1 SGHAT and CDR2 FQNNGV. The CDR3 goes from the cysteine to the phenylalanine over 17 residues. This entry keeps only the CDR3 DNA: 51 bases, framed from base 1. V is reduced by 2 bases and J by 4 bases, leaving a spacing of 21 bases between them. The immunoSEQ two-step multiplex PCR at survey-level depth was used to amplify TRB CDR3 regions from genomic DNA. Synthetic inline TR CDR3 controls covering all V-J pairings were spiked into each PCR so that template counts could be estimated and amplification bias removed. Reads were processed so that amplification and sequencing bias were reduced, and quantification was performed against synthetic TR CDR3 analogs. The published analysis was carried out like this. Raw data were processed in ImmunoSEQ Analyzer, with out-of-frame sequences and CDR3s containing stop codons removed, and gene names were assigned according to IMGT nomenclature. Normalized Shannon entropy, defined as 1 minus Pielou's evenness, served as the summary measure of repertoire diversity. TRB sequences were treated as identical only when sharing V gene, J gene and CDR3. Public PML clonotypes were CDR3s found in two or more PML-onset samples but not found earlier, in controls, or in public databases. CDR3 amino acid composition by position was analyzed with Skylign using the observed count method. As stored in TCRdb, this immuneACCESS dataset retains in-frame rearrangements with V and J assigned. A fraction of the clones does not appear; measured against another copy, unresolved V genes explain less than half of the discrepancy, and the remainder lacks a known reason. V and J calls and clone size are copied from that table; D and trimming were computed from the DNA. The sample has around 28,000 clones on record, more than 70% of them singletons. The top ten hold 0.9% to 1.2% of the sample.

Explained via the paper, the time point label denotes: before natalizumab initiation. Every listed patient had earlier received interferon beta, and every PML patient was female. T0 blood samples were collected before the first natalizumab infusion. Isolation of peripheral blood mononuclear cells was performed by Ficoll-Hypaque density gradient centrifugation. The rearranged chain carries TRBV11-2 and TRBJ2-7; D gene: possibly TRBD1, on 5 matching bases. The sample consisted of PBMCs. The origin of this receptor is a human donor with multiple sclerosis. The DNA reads TGTGCCAGCAGCTTAATGGTCGACAGCTCCTCGACGTACGAGCAGTACTTC. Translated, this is CASSLMVDSSSTYEQYF.